These 20 T cell receptor beta chains were all obtained from the same sample, sequenced in a study of blood T cell repertoires in COVID-19. Profiled with immunoSEQ multiplex PCR; TCRdb holds only in-frame clones, not every one. The table has 140,000 or so clones, approximately 90% seen once. The material sequenced was peripheral blood. These receptors came from a woman aged 45-65 years with acute or convalescent COVID-19.

V and J are TRBV5-6 and TRBJ2-5; the D gene is possibly TRBD1 (6 bases). Trimming pared 0 bases from V and 3 bases from J, leaving 9 bases between. CDR1 SGHDT and CDR2 YYEEEE come from the germline V gene. CDR3 length: 14 amino acids. Here the CDR3 DNA reads TGTGCCAGCAGCTTGGTTAACAGGGAAGAGACCCAGTACTTC. Translating gives CASSLVNREETQYF.

V is TRBV6-2 or TRBV6-3 and J is TRBJ2-3; 8 bases match TRBD1. The ends lost 6 bases at V and 1 base at J; junction bases unmatched: 6. The CDR3 contains 15 residues. From germline, CDR1 is MNHEY and CDR2 SVGEGT. The chain's CDR3 is CASSIPGQGTDTQYF. CDR3 sequence (DNA): TGTGCCAGCAGCATTCCGGGACAGGGCACAGATACGCAGTATTTT.

This clone has only one observation. V usage is TRBV6-5 and J usage is TRBJ2-1; the match to TRBD2 covers 7 bases. This CDR3 comprises 12 residues. V lost 7 bases and J lost 16; bases outside the gene matches: 13. Per germline, CDR1 MNHEY and CDR2 SVGAGI. CDR3 sequence reads: CASTPREGAEFF. The CDR3 coding sequence is TGTGCCAGCACCCCGAGGGAGGGAGCAGAATTCTTC.

The V and J genes are TRBV19 and TRBJ1-2; D is possibly TRBD1 (5 bases). The length of the CDR3 is 14 residues. Trimming removed 4 bases at V and 7 bases at J, with 16 bases between. Germline V gene lookup returns CDR1 LNHDA and CDR2 SQIVND (reference sequence). CDR3 residues: CASSSRGIPAGYTF. CDR3 nucleotide sequence: TGTGCCAGTAGTAGTAGGGGAATTCCGGCTGGCTACACCTTC.

The chain employs TRBV28 and TRBJ2-3, with TRBD1 matching 8 bases. V shed 7 bases and J 5 bases; nucleotides not matched to a gene: 5. Germline assignment: CDR1 MDHEN and CDR2 SYDVKM. The CDR3 has 13 amino acids. The CDR3 DNA is TGTGCCAGCACGGACAGGGTTATAGATACGCAGTATTTT. Amino acids: CASTDRVIDTQYF.

The V gene is TRBV11-2, the J gene TRBJ2-7; D is perhaps TRBD2 (5 bases). V was pared by 4 bases and J by 2 bases, with 21 bases between. The CDR3 runs to 17 residues. Germline CDR1 and CDR2: SGHAT and FQNNGV. CDR3 bases: TGTGCCAGCAGCTCATTTACTAGGACGGGCAACCCCTACGAGCAGTACTTC. It encodes CASSSFTRTGNPYEQYF. The full variable domain, rest sourced from reference TRBV11-2 and TRBJ2-7, is EAGVAQSPRYKIIEKRQSVAFWCNPISGHATLYWYQQILGQGPKLLIQFQNNGVVDDSQLPKDRFSAERLKGVDSTLKIQPAKLEDSAVYLCASSSFTRTGNPYEQYFGPGTRLTVT.

V and J are TRBV2 and TRBJ2-1; 9 bases are shared with TRBD2. CDR1 is SNHLY and CDR2 is FYNNEI in the germline V gene. V was clipped by 4 bases and J by 5 bases; unmatched bases: 6. There are 15 residues in the CDR3. The CDR3 DNA is TGTGCCAGCAGTGGTGTTAGCGGGAGCCACAATGAGCAGTTCTTC. It specifies CASSGVSGSHNEQFF.

The genes are TRBV27 and TRBJ2-7; maybe TRBD1 (6 bases). Germline V CDR1 and CDR2: MNHEY, SMNVEV (reference sequence). This CDR3 region has 15 residues. V lost 6 bases and J 2 bases, leaving 17 bases between the germline ends. The CDR3 sequence is CASSTLDRTPYEQYF. The CDR3 coding sequence is TGTGCCAGCAGCACCCTCGACAGGACCCCCTACGAGCAGTACTTC.

V is TRBV5-4 and J is TRBJ1-2, with D perhaps matching TRBD1 (5 bases). The germline CDR1 and CDR2 sequences are SGHNT and YYREEE (reference sequence). The CDR3 runs to 15 residues. V lost 0 bases, J lost 5 bases, and 14 bases lay in between. CDR3 in amino acids: CASSLAREVGYGYTF. In nucleotides, the CDR3 is TGTGCCAGCAGCTTGGCCAGGGAAGTAGGGTATGGCTACACCTTC. The variable domain in full, completed from reference TRBV5-4 and TRBJ1-2, reads ETGVTQSPTHLIKTRGQQVTLRCSSQSGHNTVSWYQQALGQGPQFIFQYYREEENGRGNFPPRFSGLQFPNYSSELNVNALELDDSALYLCASSLAREVGYGYTFGSGTRLTVV.

The chain couples TRBV5-4 to TRBJ1-1; 10 nucleotides match TRBD1. Looked up from germline, CDR1 is SGHNT and CDR2 is YYREEE (reference sequence). The CDR3 has 14 amino acids. The junction had 2 bases not matched to a gene; V was cut back by 1 base and J by 5 bases. The CDR3: CASSLRTGGTEAFF. CDR3 DNA sequence: TGTGCCAGCAGCTTGAGGACAGGGGGAACTGAAGCTTTCTTT.

The V and J genes are TRBV18 and TRBJ2-7, with TRBD1 matching 9 bases. This CDR3 contains 17 residues. Germline CDR1 and CDR2: KGHSH and LQKENI. The V and J ends lost 3 bases and 1 base, in that order; junction bases with no gene match: 10. The CDR3, as DNA: TGTGCCAGCTCACCTAGTCCCGGGACAGGGAGGTCCTACGAGCAGTACTTC. It codes for CASSPSPGTGRSYEQYF.

CDR3 sequence reads: CASSLGAADTEAFF. DNA of the CDR3: TGTGCCAGCAGCCTGGGGGCCGCGGACACTGAAGCTTTCTTT. The chain joins TRBV4-2 to TRBJ1-1; tentative D call: TRBD1 (6 bases). V was clipped by 4 bases and J by 3 bases, with 12 bases between them. Germline CDR1 reads LGHNA; CDR2 reads YNFKEQ. The CDR3 runs to 14 residues.

To note about this clone: Germline is not matched at one junction end, which may reflect a read error. This chain uses TRBV7-2 with TRBJ2-5, with D perhaps matching TRBD1 (6 bases). From germline, CDR1 is SGHTA and CDR2 FQGNSA. This CDR3 contains 14 residues. CDR3 residues: CASSFAPDRSVLHF. CDR3 coding DNA: TGTGCCAGCAGCTTCGCTCCGGACAGATCGGTCTTACACTTC.

The chain recombines TRBV4-1 with TRBJ1-5, with 7 bases fitting TRBD1. The CDR3 length is 15 residues. V gave up 2 bases and J gave up 4 bases; unmatched junction bases: 5. Germline CDR1 is MGHRA and CDR2 is YSYEKL. As DNA, the CDR3 is TGCGCCAGCAGCCAACCGGACAGGAAGAATCAGCCCCAGCATTTT. Protein: CASSQPDRKNQPQHF.

The chain couples TRBV5-1 to TRBJ2-4; D might be TRBD1 (5 bases). Germline V lookup: CDR1 SGHRS, CDR2 YFSETQ. Trimming cost V 1 base and J 7 bases, with 12 bases left between them. The CDR3 has 14 amino acids. CDR3 in amino acids: CASSLKQGRNIQYF. The CDR3 DNA sequence: TGCGCCAGCAGCTTGAAGCAGGGTCGGAACATTCAGTACTTC.

The rearrangement joins TRBV3-1 (or the pseudogene TRBV3-2) to TRBJ2-3; no definite D call. V was clipped by 4 bases and J by 1 base, with 6 bases between them. The CDR3 extends over 13 amino acids. Germline values: CDR1 LGHDT, CDR2 YNNKEL (reference sequence). In DNA form, the CDR3 reads TGTGCCAGCAGCCGTGCGGGCACAGATACGCAGTATTTT. It codes for CASSRAGTDTQYF.

The chain uses TRBV10-3 and TRBJ2-3; TRBD2 matches at 13 bases. After removal of 3 bases from V and 5 bases from J, the junction contained 5 bases not matched to a gene. Germline CDR1 ENHRY, CDR2 SYGVKD. The CDR3 spans 16 residues. The CDR3 sequence: CAISERLAGGLDTQYF. The CDR3 DNA sequence: TGTGCCATCAGTGAAAGACTAGCGGGGGGTTTAGATACGCAGTATTTT.

V is TRBV11-3 and J is TRBJ2-3; D is perhaps TRBD2 (6 bases). CDR3 length equals 15 residues. From germline, CDR1 is SGHNT and CDR2 YENEEA. Trimming stripped 0 bases from V and 3 bases from J, with 10 bases between. The CDR3 loop reads CASSLEAGPTDTQYF. The CDR3 region has the DNA TGTGCCAGCAGCTTAGAGGCGGGACCGACAGATACGCAGTATTTT.

The chain employs TRBV5-5 and TRBJ2-5, with D hard to call. CDR1 SGHKS and CDR2 YYEKEE come from the germline V gene (reference sequence). The CDR3 totals 12 residues. V shed 5 bases and J shed 3 bases, with 8 bases lying between them. CDR3 bases: TGTGCCAGCAGTCTGGGCGAAGAGACCCAGTACTTC. It specifies CASSLGEETQYF.

The rearrangement links TRBV7-3 to TRBJ2-7; TRBD2 aligns across 9 bases. This CDR3 spans 15 amino acids. The ends lost 5 bases at V and 3 bases at J; junction bases unmatched: 8. Germline-derived CDR1 and CDR2 are SGHTA and FQGTGA. The CDR3 DNA reads TGTGCCAGCAGCCAGGGAGCGGGGGGACACTACGAGCAGTACTTC. Translating gives CASSQGAGGHYEQYF. Full variable domain (remainder filled in from reference TRBV7-3 and TRBJ2-7): GAGVSQTPSNKVTEKGKYVELRCDPISGHTALYWYRQSLGQGPEFLIYFQGTGAADDSGLPNDRFFAVRPEGSVSTLKIQRTERGDSAVYLCASSQGAGGHYEQYFGPGTRLTVT.